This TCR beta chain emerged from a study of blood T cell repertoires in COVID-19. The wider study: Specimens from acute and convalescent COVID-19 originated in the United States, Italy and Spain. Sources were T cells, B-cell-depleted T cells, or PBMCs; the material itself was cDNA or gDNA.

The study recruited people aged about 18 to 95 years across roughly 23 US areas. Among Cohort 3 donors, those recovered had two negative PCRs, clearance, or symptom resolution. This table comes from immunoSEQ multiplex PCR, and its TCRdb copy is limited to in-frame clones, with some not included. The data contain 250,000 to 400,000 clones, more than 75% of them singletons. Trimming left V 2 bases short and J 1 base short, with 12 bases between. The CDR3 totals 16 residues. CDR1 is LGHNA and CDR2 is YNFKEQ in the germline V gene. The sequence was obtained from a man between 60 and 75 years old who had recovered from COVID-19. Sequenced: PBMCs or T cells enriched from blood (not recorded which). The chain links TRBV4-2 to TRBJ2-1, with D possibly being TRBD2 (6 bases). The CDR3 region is CASSQRLANSYNEQFF. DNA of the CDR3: TGTGCCAGCAGCCAACGCCTAGCGAATTCCTACAATGAGCAGTTCTTC.